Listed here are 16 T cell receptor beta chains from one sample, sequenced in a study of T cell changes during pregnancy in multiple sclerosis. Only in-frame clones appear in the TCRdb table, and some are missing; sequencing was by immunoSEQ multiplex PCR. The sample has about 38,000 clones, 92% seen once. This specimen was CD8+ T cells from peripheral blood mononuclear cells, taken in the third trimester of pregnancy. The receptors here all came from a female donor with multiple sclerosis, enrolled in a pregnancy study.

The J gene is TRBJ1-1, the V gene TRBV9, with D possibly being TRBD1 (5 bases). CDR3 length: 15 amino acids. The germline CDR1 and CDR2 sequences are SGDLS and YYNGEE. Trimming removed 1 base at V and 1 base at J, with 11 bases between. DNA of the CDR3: TGTGCCAGCAGCGTACGAAACAGGCGGAACACTGAAGCTTTCTTT. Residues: CASSVRNRRNTEAFF.

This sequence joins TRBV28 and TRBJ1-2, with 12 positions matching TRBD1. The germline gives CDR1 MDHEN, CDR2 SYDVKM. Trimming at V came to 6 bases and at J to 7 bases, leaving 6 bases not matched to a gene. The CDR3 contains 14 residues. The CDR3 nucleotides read TGTGCCAGCAGCTCGGGACAGGGGGCGCTTGGCTACACCTTC. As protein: CASSSGQGALGYTF.

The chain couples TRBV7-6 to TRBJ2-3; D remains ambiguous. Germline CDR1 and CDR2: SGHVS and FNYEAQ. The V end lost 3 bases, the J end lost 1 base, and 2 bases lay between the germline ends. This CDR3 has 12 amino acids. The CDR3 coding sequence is TGTGCCAGCAGCTTCGGCACAGATACGCAGTATTTT. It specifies CASSFGTDTQYF.

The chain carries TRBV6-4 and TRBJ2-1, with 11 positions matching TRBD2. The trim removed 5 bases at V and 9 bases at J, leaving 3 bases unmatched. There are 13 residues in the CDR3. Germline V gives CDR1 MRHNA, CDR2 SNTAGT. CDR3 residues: CASSTSGSAEQFF. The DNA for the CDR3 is TGTGCCAGCAGTACTAGCGGGAGCGCTGAGCAGTTCTTC.

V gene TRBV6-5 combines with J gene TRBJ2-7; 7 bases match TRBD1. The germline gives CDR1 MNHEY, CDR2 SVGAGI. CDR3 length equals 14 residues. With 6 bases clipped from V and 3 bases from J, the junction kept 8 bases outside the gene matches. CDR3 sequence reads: CASSHTRDSYEQYF. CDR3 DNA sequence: TGTGCCAGCAGCCATACCCGGGACAGCTACGAGCAGTACTTC.

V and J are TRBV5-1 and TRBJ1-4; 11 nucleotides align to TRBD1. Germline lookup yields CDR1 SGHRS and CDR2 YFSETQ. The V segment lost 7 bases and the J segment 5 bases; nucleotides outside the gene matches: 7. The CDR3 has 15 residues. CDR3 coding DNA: TGCGCCAGCTGGACGGGGACAGGGGGAAATGAAAAACTGTTTTTT. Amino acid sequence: CASWTGTGGNEKLFF.

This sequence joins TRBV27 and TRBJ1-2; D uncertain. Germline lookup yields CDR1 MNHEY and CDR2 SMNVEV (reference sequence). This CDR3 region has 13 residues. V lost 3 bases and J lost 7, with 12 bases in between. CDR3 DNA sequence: TGTGCCAGCAGTTTTAACGGGAGAGGTGGCTACACCTTC. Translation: CASSFNGRGGYTF.

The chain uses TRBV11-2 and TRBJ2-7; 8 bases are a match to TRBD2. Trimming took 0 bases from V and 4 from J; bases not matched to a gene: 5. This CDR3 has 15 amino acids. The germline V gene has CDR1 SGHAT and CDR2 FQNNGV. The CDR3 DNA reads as TGTGCCAGCAGCTTAGATCCGGGGGGGTGGTACGAGCAGTACTTC. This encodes CASSLDPGGWYEQYF. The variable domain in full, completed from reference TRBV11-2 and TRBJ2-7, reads EAGVAQSPRYKIIEKRQSVAFWCNPISGHATLYWYQQILGQGPKLLIQFQNNGVVDDSQLPKDRFSAERLKGVDSTLKIQPAKLEDSAVYLCASSLDPGGWYEQYFGPGTRLTVT.

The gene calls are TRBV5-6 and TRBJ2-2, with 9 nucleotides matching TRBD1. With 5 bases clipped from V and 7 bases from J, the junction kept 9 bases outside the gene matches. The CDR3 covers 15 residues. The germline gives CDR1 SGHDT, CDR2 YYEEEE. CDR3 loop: CASRDTGGFNGELFF. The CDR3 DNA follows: TGTGCCAGCAGAGACACAGGGGGCTTTAACGGGGAGCTGTTTTTT.

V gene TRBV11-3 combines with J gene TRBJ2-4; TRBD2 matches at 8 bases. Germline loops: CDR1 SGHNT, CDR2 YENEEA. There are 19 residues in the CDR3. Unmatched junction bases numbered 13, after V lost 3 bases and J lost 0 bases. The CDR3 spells CASSLAQTGLAGAKNIQYF. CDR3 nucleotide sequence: TGTGCCAGCAGCTTGGCCCAAACAGGGCTAGCGGGAGCCAAAAACATTCAGTACTTC.

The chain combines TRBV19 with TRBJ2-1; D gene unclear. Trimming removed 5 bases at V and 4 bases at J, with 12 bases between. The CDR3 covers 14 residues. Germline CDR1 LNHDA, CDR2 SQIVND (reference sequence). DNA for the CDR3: TGTGCCAGTAGTCTAACGGGTAGTTACAATGAGCAGTTCTTC. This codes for CASSLTGSYNEQFF.

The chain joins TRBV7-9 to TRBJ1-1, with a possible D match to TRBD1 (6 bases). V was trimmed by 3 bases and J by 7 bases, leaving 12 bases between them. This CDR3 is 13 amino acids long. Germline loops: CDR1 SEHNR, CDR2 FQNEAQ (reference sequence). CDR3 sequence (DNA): TGTGCCAGCAGCTTCCCCTCGGACAGTGAAGCTTTCTTT. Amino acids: CASSFPSDSEAFF.

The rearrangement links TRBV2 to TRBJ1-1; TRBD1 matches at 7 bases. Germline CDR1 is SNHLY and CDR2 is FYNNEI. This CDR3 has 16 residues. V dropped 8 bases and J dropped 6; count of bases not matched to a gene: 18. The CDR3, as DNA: TGTGCCAGCGATAGTGGGACAGAGTCAGTTTGGCCTGAAGCTTTCTTT. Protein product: CASDSGTESVWPEAFF.

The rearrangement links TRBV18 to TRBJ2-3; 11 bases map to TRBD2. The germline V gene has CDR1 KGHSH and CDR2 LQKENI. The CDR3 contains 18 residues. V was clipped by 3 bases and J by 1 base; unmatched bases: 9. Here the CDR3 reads CASSPETSGILGTDTQYF. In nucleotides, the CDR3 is TGTGCCAGCTCACCGGAGACTAGCGGGATCTTAGGCACAGATACGCAGTATTTT. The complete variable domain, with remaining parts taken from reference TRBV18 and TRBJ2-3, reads NAGVMQNPRHLVRRRGQEARLRCSPMKGHSHVYWYRQLPEEGLKFMVYLQKENIIDESGMPKERFSAEFPKEGPSILRIQQVVRGDSAAYFCASSPETSGILGTDTQYFGPGTRLTVL.

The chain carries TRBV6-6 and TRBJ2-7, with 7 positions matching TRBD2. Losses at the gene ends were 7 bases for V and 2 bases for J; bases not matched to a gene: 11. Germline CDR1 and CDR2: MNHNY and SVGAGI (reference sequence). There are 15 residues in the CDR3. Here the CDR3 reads CASNPTGTNPYEQYF. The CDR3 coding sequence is TGTGCCAGCAACCCAACCGGGACTAATCCCTACGAGCAGTACTTC.

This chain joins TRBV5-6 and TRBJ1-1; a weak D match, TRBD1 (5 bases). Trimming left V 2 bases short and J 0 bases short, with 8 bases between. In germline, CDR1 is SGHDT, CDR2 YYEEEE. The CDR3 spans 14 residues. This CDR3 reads CASSFDSMNTEAFF. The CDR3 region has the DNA TGTGCCAGCAGCTTTGACAGCATGAACACTGAAGCTTTCTTT.